These 22 T cell receptor beta chains share one sample of origin, sequenced in a study of post-analysis software for immune sequencing data. These TCRs are of unknown antigen specificity. The library was made from cDNA and included unique molecular identifiers. TCRdb recomputed calls from the PCR reads with MiXCR, one row per CDR3 protein. The sample contains some 240,000 distinct CDR3 sequences, roughly a third of which appear only once. The study's findings and limits: TRBV5-6, TRBV5-1 and TRBV20-1 were among a handful of TRBV segments more frequent in patients than controls.

Sequencing input: blood. The receptors come from a girl between 5 and 17 years old with multiple sclerosis.

This chain joins TRBV5-1 and TRBJ2-1; perhaps D is TRBD1 or TRBD2 (5 bases each). The germline V gene encodes CDR1 SGHRS and CDR2 YFSETQ. The CDR3 contains 13 residues. V lost 4 bases and J lost 7, with 12 bases in between. For the CDR3, the DNA is TGCGCCAGCAGCCCCGAGGGGTGGAATGAGCAGTTCTTC. This translates into CASSPEGWNEQFF.

At least ten counts were recorded for this clonotype. The chain is built from TRBV28 and TRBJ2-1; D is possibly TRBD2 (6 bases). The CDR3 runs 15 residues. Germline V gene data show CDR1 as MDHEN and CDR2 as SYDVKM. The V end was cut by 3 bases, the J end by 0 bases, with 9 bases between. The CDR3 loop is CASSFGGTSYNEQFF. The CDR3 coding sequence is TGTGCCAGCAGTTTCGGCGGGACCTCCTACAATGAGCAGTTCTTC.

The chain uses TRBV4-1 and TRBJ2-3; 15 positions match TRBD2. The CDR3 extends over 18 amino acids. From germline, CDR1 is MGHRA and CDR2 YSYEKL. V lost 6 bases, J lost 5 bases, and 12 bases stayed unmatched. This chain's CDR3 is CASRKILGLAGGVDTQYF. CDR3 DNA sequence: TGCGCCAGCAGGAAGATATTAGGACTAGCGGGAGGGGTAGATACGCAGTATTTT.

This clonotype was seen more than once but under ten times. Just one base apart from a much larger clone, this may be a read error. V gene TRBV15 combines with J gene TRBJ2-3; D perhaps matches TRBD2 (5 bases). CDR3 length: 14 amino acids. Per germline, CDR1 LNHNV and CDR2 YYDKDF (reference sequence). The CDR3 sequence: CTTASRGKEDTQYF. CDR3 nucleotide sequence: TGTACCACCGCCTCGAGAGGGAAGGAAGATACGCAGTATTTT.

The V gene is TRBV7-2, the J gene TRBJ2-3, with D possibly being TRBD1 or TRBD2 (5 bases each). CDR3 length equals 14 residues. Germline CDR1 reads SGHTA; CDR2 reads FQGNSA. Trimming stripped 5 bases from V and 2 bases from J, with 11 bases between. The CDR3 is CASSPGPYTDTQYF. The CDR3 bases are TGTGCCAGCAGCCCGGGACCTTACACAGATACGCAGTATTTT.

The CDR3 loop is CASSSGSMNTEAFF. In DNA, the CDR3 is TGTGCCAGCAGTTCAGGTTCTATGAACACTGAAGCTTTCTTT. The chain uses TRBV6-2 or TRBV6-3 and TRBJ1-1, with D hard to call. Trimming pared 4 bases from V and 0 bases from J, leaving 9 bases between. From germline, CDR1 is MNHEY and CDR2 SVGEGT. The CDR3 totals 14 residues.

The V call is TRBV2, the J call TRBJ1-3, with D hard to call. The CDR3 length is 16 residues. V lost 2 bases to trimming and J lost 1 base, with 12 bases between them. Germline V gene lookup returns CDR1 SNHLY and CDR2 FYNNEI. The CDR3 region is CASSEFRQLSGNTIYF. CDR3 DNA sequence: TGTGCCAGCAGTGAATTTAGACAATTGTCTGGAAACACCATATATTTT.

For this clonotype: A much larger clone is a single base away; this may be a read error. J is TRBJ2-1 and V is TRBV4-1; maybe TRBD1 (6 bases). Germline V lookup: CDR1 MGHRA, CDR2 YSYEKL. V gave up 7 bases and J gave up 7 bases, with 20 bases separating them. The CDR3 loop spans 15 amino acids. The CDR3 sequence is CASNSRTAGGNEQFF. CDR3 nucleotide sequence: TGCGCCAGCAACTCTCGGACAGCCGGCGGGAATGAGCAGTTCTTC.

CDR3 in DNA: TGCAGCGTTGATAACGAACTAGCGGGATCCGAGCAGTACTTC. Its protein is CSVDNELAGSEQYF. V and J are TRBV29-1 and TRBJ2-5; 10 bases map to TRBD2. The last part of the DNA fits TRBJ2-7 better; the J call may be wrong. CDR3 length: 14 residues. CDR1 is SQVTM, CDR2 ANQGSEA, per germline.

This clonotype has a count of ten or more. V is TRBV6-1 and J is TRBJ2-5; D perhaps matches TRBD2 (5 bases). The CDR3 runs 14 residues. Germline V CDR1 and CDR2: MNHNS, SASEGT. V was cut by 8 bases and J by 0 bases, with 13 bases left in between. The CDR3 nucleotides are TGTGCCAGCCGTTGGGAGTCGTACCAAGAGACCCAGTACTTC. Translating it yields CASRWESYQETQYF.

The CDR3 protein is CASKQYQGDTQYF. In DNA, the CDR3 is TGTGCCAGCAAGCAGTATCAGGGAGATACGCAGTATTTT. The chain couples TRBV7-2 to TRBJ2-3; D might be TRBD1 (5 bases). V shed 7 bases and J shed 5 bases, with 13 bases lying between them. Germline CDR1 reads SGHTA; CDR2 reads FQGNSA. This CDR3 contains 13 residues.

This clonotype has at least ten counts. This chain links TRBV27 with TRBJ2-7; D is possibly TRBD1 or TRBD2 (5 bases each). Germline values: CDR1 MNHEY, CDR2 SMNVEV (reference sequence). The CDR3 totals 16 residues. V shed 5 bases and J shed 5 bases, with 22 bases lying between them. The CDR3 protein is CASSQRASGWGNEQYF. Here the CDR3 DNA reads TGTGCCAGCAGTCAAAGGGCCAGCGGATGGGGCAACGAGCAGTACTTC.

As concerns this clonotype: One junction end does not reproduce the germline sequence, and a read error may be involved. The rearrangement links TRBV29-1 to TRBJ2-1; the D gene is possibly TRBD1 (5 bases). Germline V gene data show CDR1 as SQVTM and CDR2 as ANQGSEA. The CDR3 runs to 13 residues. The CDR3 bases are TGCAGTGTTGCGAAGGCAGGGTGGGATGAGCAGTTCTTC. It is translated as CSVAKAGWDEQFF.

This clonotype was seen ten or more times. The CDR3 region has the DNA TGTGCCAGCAGCGTCGGGACACTTTCCACAGATACGCAGTATTTT. Its protein product is CASSVGTLSTDTQYF. The chain uses TRBV7-3 and TRBJ2-3, with D possibly TRBD1 on 6 matching bases. The CDR3 consists of 15 residues. V was pared by 5 bases and J by 2 bases, with 14 bases between. Germline V CDR1 and CDR2: SGHTA, FQGTGA. Filled out from reference TRBV7-3 and TRBJ2-3, the complete variable domain reads GAGVSQTPSNKVTEKGKYVELRCDPISGHTALYWYRQSLGQGPEFLIYFQGTGAADDSGLPNDRFFAVRPEGSVSTLKIQRTERGDSAVYLCASSVGTLSTDTQYFGPGTRLTVL.

This sequence joins TRBV20-1 and TRBJ1-5; no clear D. This CDR3 comprises 13 residues. Germline V CDR1 and CDR2: DFQATT, SNEGSKA (reference sequence). V was pared by 1 base and J by 4 bases, with 8 bases between. CDR3 in DNA: TGCAGTGCTAGAGTCCCGGGGAATCAGCCCCAGCATTTT. Translating gives CSARVPGNQPQHF.

The V gene is TRBV5-1, the J gene TRBJ1-1; TRBD1 might be the D (6 bases). Trimming removed 4 bases at V and 1 base at J, with 14 bases between. Germline V gene lookup returns CDR1 SGHRS and CDR2 YFSETQ. The CDR3 has 15 amino acids. CDR3 bases: TGCGCCAGCAGCACCGGACAGCCAGCGAACACTGAAGCTTTCTTT. Protein product: CASSTGQPANTEAFF.

This clonotype was counted ten times or more. The gene calls are TRBV10-3 and TRBJ1-2; D gene ambiguous. The length of the CDR3 is 13 residues. CDR1 is ENHRY, CDR2 SYGVKD, per germline. V shed 2 bases and J shed 0 bases, with 4 bases lying between them. CDR3 sequence: CAISEAPNYGYTF. The CDR3, as DNA: TGTGCCATCAGTGAGGCCCCTAACTATGGCTACACCTTC.

This rearrangement joins TRBV20-1 to TRBJ2-3; no clear D. CDR3 length: 14 residues. The V gene's germline CDR1 is DFQATT and CDR2 SNEGSKA (reference sequence). V was clipped by 0 bases and J by 1 base, with 8 bases between them. The CDR3: CSAREHRGTDTQYF. Here the CDR3 DNA reads TGCAGTGCTAGAGAACATCGCGGCACAGATACGCAGTATTTT.

This clonotype was recorded many times. CDR3 loop: CASSPNAAGERATQYF. CDR3 bases: TGCGCCAGCAGCCCGAACGCAGCGGGAGAACGGGCTACGCAGTATTTT. The gene calls are TRBV4-1 and TRBJ2-3, with 8 bases aligning to TRBD2. Per germline, CDR1 MGHRA and CDR2 YSYEKL. The trim removed 4 bases at V and 8 bases at J, leaving 14 bases unmatched. This CDR3 is built from 16 residues.

The V call is TRBV20-1, the J call TRBJ2-5, with D hard to call. Germline CDR1 DFQATT, CDR2 SNEGSKA (reference sequence). The V end was cut by 3 bases, the J end by 2 bases, with 7 bases between. The length of the CDR3 is 12 residues. The chain's CDR3 is CSARVSQETQYF. As DNA, the CDR3 is TGCAGTGCTAGGGTTTCTCAAGAGACCCAGTACTTC.

This clonotype came up many times. This sequence joins TRBV5-1 and TRBJ2-3; D uncertain. The CDR3 contains 16 residues. In germline, CDR1 is SGHRS, CDR2 YFSETQ. V shed 0 bases and J shed 8 bases, with 19 bases lying between them. CDR3 residues: CASSLEFGASWGTQYF. The CDR3 nucleotides read TGCGCCAGCAGCTTGGAGTTCGGCGCCAGTTGGGGTACGCAGTATTTT.

The V and J genes are TRBV6-2 or TRBV6-3 and TRBJ2-5, with 7 bases lining up with TRBD1. Germline CDR1 MNHEY, CDR2 SVGEGT. The V and J ends lost 2 bases and 3 bases, in that order; junction bases with no gene match: 9. The CDR3 runs to 16 residues. The chain's CDR3 is CASSYILTTGKETQYF. The CDR3 DNA follows: TGTGCCAGCAGTTACATACTAACGACAGGGAAAGAGACCCAGTACTTC.